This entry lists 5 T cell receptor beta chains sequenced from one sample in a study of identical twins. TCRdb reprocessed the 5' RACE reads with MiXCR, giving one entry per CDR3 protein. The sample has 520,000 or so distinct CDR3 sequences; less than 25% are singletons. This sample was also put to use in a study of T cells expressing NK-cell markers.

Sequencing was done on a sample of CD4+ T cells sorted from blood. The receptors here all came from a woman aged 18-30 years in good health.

In DNA form, the CDR3 reads TGTGCCAGCAGTTATGGACAGTTAGGAAACACCATATATTTT. As protein: CASSYGQLGNTIYF. The genes are TRBV6-5 and TRBJ1-3, with TRBD1 as a possible D gene (6 bases). Trimming removed 3 bases at V and 4 bases at J, with 10 bases between. Germline V gene data show CDR1 as MNHEY and CDR2 as SVGAGI. The length of the CDR3 is 14 residues.

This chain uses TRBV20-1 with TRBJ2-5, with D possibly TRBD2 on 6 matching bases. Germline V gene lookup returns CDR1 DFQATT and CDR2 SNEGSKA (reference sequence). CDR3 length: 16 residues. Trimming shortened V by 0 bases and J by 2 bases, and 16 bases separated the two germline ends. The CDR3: CSARDFAGPLQETQYF. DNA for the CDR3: TGCAGTGCTAGAGATTTCGCGGGACCCTTACAAGAGACCCAGTACTTC.

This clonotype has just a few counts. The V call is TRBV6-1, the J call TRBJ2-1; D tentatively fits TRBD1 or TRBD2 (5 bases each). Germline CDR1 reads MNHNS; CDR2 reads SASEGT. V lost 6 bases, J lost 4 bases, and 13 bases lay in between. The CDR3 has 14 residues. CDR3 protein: CASRGPEDYNEQFF. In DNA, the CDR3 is TGTGCCAGCAGGGGACCAGAGGATTACAATGAGCAGTTCTTC.

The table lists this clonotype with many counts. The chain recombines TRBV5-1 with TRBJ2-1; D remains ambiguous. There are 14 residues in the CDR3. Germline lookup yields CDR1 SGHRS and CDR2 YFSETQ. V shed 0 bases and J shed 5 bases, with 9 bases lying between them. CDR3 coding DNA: TGCGCCAGCAGCTTGGCCCCGCAGGACAATGAGCAGTTCTTC. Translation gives CASSLAPQDNEQFF.

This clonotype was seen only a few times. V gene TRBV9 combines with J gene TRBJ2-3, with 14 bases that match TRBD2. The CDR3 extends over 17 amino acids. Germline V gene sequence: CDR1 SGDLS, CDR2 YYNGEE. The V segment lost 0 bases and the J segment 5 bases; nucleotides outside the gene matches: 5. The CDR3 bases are TGTGCCAGCAGCGTAGAGTTGGGACTAGCGGGAGAAGATACGCAGTATTTT. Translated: CASSVELGLAGEDTQYF.